Below are 10 T cell receptor beta chains sequenced from a single sample in a study of OX40 agonist ivuxolimab in advanced cancers. Generated by immunoSEQ multiplex PCR, the TCRdb table keeps only in-frame clones and is missing some. Found here are 55,000 to 65,000 clones, 85% of them singletons; the top ten hold just under 4%. Specimen: CD4+ or CD8+ T cells sorted from blood, collected in a trial of the OX40 agonist ivuxolimab. The receptors shown here come from an adult with an advanced solid tumor such as melanoma, head and neck, liver or kidney cancer.

V and J are TRBV23-1 and TRBJ1-6, with no clear D. Being an ORF, TRBV23-1 has a function that is uncertain. V was cut by 3 bases and J by 6 bases, with 12 bases left in between. The CDR3 is 15 residues long. This CDR3 is CASSHSRFPNSPLHF. For the CDR3, the DNA is TGCGCCAGCAGTCATTCCAGGTTCCCTAATTCACCCCTCCACTTT.

This clone has only one observation. The rearrangement uses TRBV2 and TRBJ2-7; unclear D gene. Per germline, CDR1 SNHLY and CDR2 FYNNEI. This CDR3 is 13 amino acids long. The V end lost 0 bases, the J end lost 9 bases, and 12 bases lay between the germline ends. The CDR3 loop is CASSEAVAAVQYF. CDR3 DNA sequence: TGTGCCAGCAGTGAAGCCGTCGCGGCAGTGCAGTACTTC.

The genes are TRBV5-4 and TRBJ2-1; 9 nucleotides align to TRBD2. The CDR3 extends over 15 amino acids. Germline V gives CDR1 SGHNT, CDR2 YYREEE (reference sequence). V shed 3 bases and J 3 bases; nucleotides not matched to a gene: 4. CDR3 amino acids: CASSSLAGIYNEQFF. CDR3 DNA sequence: TGTGCCAGCAGCTCTCTAGCGGGGATCTACAATGAGCAGTTCTTC.

This chain uses TRBV6-1 with TRBJ2-1, with D possibly TRBD2 on 6 matching bases. The germline V gene encodes CDR1 MNHNS and CDR2 SASEGT. This CDR3 contains 13 residues. The V end was cut by 5 bases, the J end by 9 bases, with 14 bases between. CDR3 DNA: TGTGCCAGCAGTAGCGGAGGGCAGGGTGAGCAGTTCTTC. This sequence encodes CASSSGGQGEQFF.

This chain connects TRBV11-1 to TRBJ2-5; 7 positions match TRBD1. The CDR3 runs to 13 residues. Germline V gene lookup returns CDR1 SGHAT and CDR2 FQDESV (reference sequence). V lost 5 bases, J lost 3 bases, and 3 bases stayed unmatched. The DNA for the CDR3 is TGTGCCAGCAGCCGCGGACAGGAAGAGACCCAGTACTTC. Its protein is CASSRGQEETQYF.

The chain has TRBV7-2 and TRBJ2-5; D gene unclear. The V gene's germline CDR1 is SGHTA and CDR2 FQGNSA. This CDR3 contains 15 residues. Trimming pared 6 bases from V and 2 bases from J, leaving 16 bases between. CDR3: CASRRPGAAQETQYF. CDR3 bases: TGTGCCAGCAGGCGACCCGGAGCAGCACAAGAGACCCAGTACTTC.

This chain connects TRBV21-1 to TRBJ2-2; the table assigns TRBD1, which was not confirmed against the DNA. TRBV21-1 is designated a pseudogene. The CDR3 has 17 amino acids. DNA of the CDR3: TGTGCCAGCAGCAAGAGATATCCAGGGTCGAACACCGGGGAGCTGTTTTTT. Its translation: CASSKRYPGSNTGELFF.

The chain employs TRBV7-3 and TRBJ2-7; 9 positions agree with TRBD1. The CDR3 length is 13 residues. Germline assignment: CDR1 SGHTA and CDR2 FQGTGA. The J segment lost 6 bases and the V segment lost 6 bases, leaving 6 bases of the junction unmatched. The CDR3: CASSRDRESEQYF. The CDR3, as DNA: TGTGCCAGCAGTCGGGACAGGGAGTCCGAGCAGTACTTC. Together with reference TRBV7-3 and TRBJ2-7, the CDR3 gives the full variable domain: GAGVSQTPSNKVTEKGKYVELRCDPISGHTALYWYRQSLGQGPEFLIYFQGTGAADDSGLPNDRFFAVRPEGSVSTLKIQRTERGDSAVYLCASSRDRESEQYFGPGTRLTVT.

This rearrangement joins TRBV6-4 to TRBJ2-5; D is possibly TRBD2 (6 bases). V dropped 5 bases and J dropped 5 bases, with 15 bases sitting between them. Per the germline V gene, CDR1 is MRHNA and CDR2 is SNTAGT. This CDR3 comprises 14 residues. CDR3 sequence reads: CASSLPGGAETQYF. Here the CDR3 DNA reads TGTGCCAGCAGTCTCCCTGGAGGGGCGGAGACCCAGTACTTC.

The J gene is TRBJ1-1, the V gene TRBV19; a weak D match, TRBD1 (5 bases). Looked up from germline, CDR1 is LNHDA and CDR2 is SQIVND (reference sequence). This CDR3 is built from 13 residues. V shed 11 bases and J shed 4 bases, with 17 bases lying between them. CDR3 nucleotides: TGTGCCTCGTACCAGGGCTCGGGCACTGAAGCTTTCTTT. Translated, it gives CASYQGSGTEAFF.